The text below deals with one TCR beta chain. This clone's antigen is unknown. The input lacks base qualities; no much larger clone sits a single base away. These data belong to a study of blood T cell repertoires in COVID-19 (dated by TCRdb to 2019 to 2021). General notes on the study: Samples covering the acute and convalescent phases of COVID-19 were provided by collaborators in the United States, Italy and Spain. The material from the prospective study consisted of cDNA or gDNA derived from T cells, B-cell-depleted T cells, or PBMCs. Subjects who had been exposed to COVID-19, were actively infected with it, or had recovered from it provided the deeply sampled blood TCRbeta repertoires that made up the dataset. A freely available public database, intended as a resource for researchers studying the immune response to SARS-CoV-2, is where the repertoires were released. The samples were drawn from two sources: the first 160 participants of the ongoing ImmuneRACE study, and 1,000 to 1,500 subjects contributed by 6 global collaborators. A de-identified subject ID, COVID-19 status, age in years and sex were almost always included in the sample metadata. Where HLA class I and class II types were available, the types were taken from metadata supplied by the sample provider, not from assay-based typing.

CDR1 and CDR2 are drawn from the germline V gene (reference sequence): LNHDA, SQIVND. CDR3 length: 13 amino acids, cysteine to phenylalanine. The sequence is cut down to CDR3 DNA, 39 bases in frame from base 1. V loses 4 bases, J loses 2 bases, and the germline ends lie 8 bases apart. The study at large found these results: The quantity of clinical and demographic metadata differed by source and by participant and was supplied without curation.

The immunoSEQ Assay, a bias-controlled multiplex PCR, was used to amplify TCRbeta CDR3 regions from genomic DNA. Concerning the study's data processing: The number of nucleated cells in each sample was estimated from the amplification of reference gene primers within the assay. To quantify the absolute abundance of each unique TCRbeta CDR3 rearrangement, sequence reads were collapsed and filtered. For each sample, productive Simpson clonality was calculated by taking the square root of Simpson's diversity index across productive rearrangements. As stored in TCRdb, this immuneACCESS dataset retains in-frame rearrangements with V and J assigned. A fraction of the clones does not appear; measured against another copy, unresolved V genes explain less than half of the discrepancy, and the remainder lacks a known reason. The V and J calls and clone size come from that table; D and trimming were worked out from the DNA. Present in this sample are 200,000 to 250,000 clones, 84% of which were seen just once. The leading ten clones occupy less than 6.5% of the sample.

Samples from volunteer blood donors who had recovered from COVID-19 were contributed by a second Seattle source. The collaborating institutions used their own protocols to collect whole blood in K2EDTA tubes. Collaborator samples were shipped for TCRbeta analysis as frozen whole blood, isolated PBMCs, or DNA extracted from either sample type. This receptor was obtained from a woman aged 55-70 years who had recovered from COVID-19. The specimen sequenced was peripheral blood. Here the chain combines TRBV19 and TRBJ1-2, with the D gene not confidently named. Here is the DNA: TGTGCCAGTAGTACCGGAGGGAACTATGGCTACACCTTC. Translated, this gives CASSTGGNYGYTF.